This T cell receptor beta chain was sequenced in a study of blood T cells in healthy people across ages (dated by TCRdb to the mid-2010s). Some background on the complete study: In model experiments, roughly one uniquely barcoded TCR beta cDNA molecule per two T cells was captured by template switching. To avoid experimental bias, donors of different ages were spread randomly across the sequencing lanes. For two donors (one aged 18 to 30 and one aged 80 or older), the study analyzed two additional independent replicas of 1 million unique cDNA reads from the same blood draw. Four age groups were formed from the donors: young (average 16 years), middle-aged (approximately 40), aged (62) and long-lived (less than 85). The study measured age-related changes in TCR beta repertoire diversity using deep sequencing normalized with unique cDNA molecular identifiers.

The CDR3 runs 11 residues from the cysteine to the phenylalanine. Of the read, only the CDR3 DNA is kept; its 33 bases are in frame from base 1. CDR1 and CDR2, per the germline V gene (reference sequence), are MNHNY and SVGAGI. The V and J ends are trimmed by 8 bases and 4 bases, leaving 8 bases between them. Here is what the overall study found, with its caveats: Total diversity estimates from one million sequenced T cells were considered lower bounds and underestimates. Bulk unsorted PBMC profiling prevented conclusive comparison of naive and antigen-experienced compartments. Observed TCR beta diversity per million T cells fell roughly linearly with age, and a significant reduction was already apparent by age around 39. Donor CMV infection status was unknown, potentially confounding age-related changes in expanded clonotypes. The long-lived group showed more naive CD4+ T cells, fewer expanded clones and increased TCR diversity than the aged group, suggesting age selection. Observed TCR beta diversity correlated strongly with the percentage of naive T cells measured by flow cytometry.

The donors were roughly 39 Caucasian individuals from Russia, aged roughly 6 to 100 years, who were systemically healthy. Each donor gave around 9.5 milliliters of peripheral blood, collected into EDTA-treated Vacutainer tubes. PBMCs were isolated by Ficoll-Paque density-gradient centrifugation, with at least 6.5 million obtained per sample. Total RNA, at least 5.5 micrograms per sample, was extracted from PBMCs with Trizol reagent. Naive CD45RAhigh/CD27high T cell percentages were measured by flow cytometry on a PBMC aliquot from every donor. Library method: 5' RACE. The instrument was an Illumina HiSeq 2500. A second PCR of about 6 to 12 cycles was run with a J-beta primer mix and a sample-barcoded 5' primer. Each TCR beta cDNA molecule received a unique molecular identifier from a template-switch 5' adaptor carrying 12 random nucleotides. Each sample yielded at least 2.5 million CDR3-containing paired-end reads. All of the RNA was converted into first-strand cDNA using the Mint cDNA synthesis kit, with a TRBC-specific oligonucleotide serving as the primer. Following uracil-DNA glycosylase treatment, a first 18-cycle PCR with universal primers M1SS and BC2_uni_R was performed on all cDNA. Under the source paper's analysis protocol: For normalization, 1 million high-quality reads, each with a distinct molecular identifier, were randomly selected from each sample. Reads sharing molecular identifiers were discarded rather than binned into consensus sequences. MiTCR, set to a Q25 quality threshold and the strictest error-elimination algorithm, was used for CDR3 identification, clonotype clustering and error correction. A nonparametric unseen species model with Euler transformation was used to estimate a lower bound on total TCR beta diversity. TCRdb took the public reads, trimmed them with fastp at Q25, ran MiXCR for clone calling and kept in-frame beta chains. Entries are consolidated by CDR3 protein sequence, retaining the most common genes and DNA. TCRdb's processing, not the authors', yielded these V and J calls. This sample has around 620,000 distinct CDR3 sequences in its table, and approximately 27% of those were observed once. The ten most abundant clones make up around 20% of the sample.

Details on this clonotype: This clone's antigen is unknown. Base-call qualities are not available, and no considerably larger clone is one nucleotide away.

Sequenced: blood. The chain links TRBV6-6 with TRBJ1-2; the D gene remains uncertain. The receptor's source is a woman in her seventies in good health. The CDR3 reads as follows: CASGQIYGYTF. The DNA is TGTGCCAGCGGGCAGATCTATGGCTACACCTTC.